Presented here are 12 T cell receptor beta chains from one specimen sequenced in a study of blood T cell repertoires in COVID-19. Method: immunoSEQ multiplex PCR; TCRdb's copy keeps in-frame clones and lacks some. The sample contains 99,000 or so clones, roughly 80% of which appear only once. What was sequenced was peripheral blood. The receptors shown here come from a man between 60 and 75 years old with acute or convalescent COVID-19.

The gene calls are TRBV5-5 and TRBJ1-4; weak D call: TRBD1 (6 bases). V was cut by 2 bases and J by 4 bases, with 15 bases left in between. The CDR3 runs 16 residues. CDR1 is SGHKS and CDR2 is YYEKEE in the germline V gene (reference sequence). The CDR3: CASSLGQGSSNEKLFF. CDR3 DNA sequence: TGTGCCAGCAGCTTAGGGCAGGGGAGCAGTAATGAAAAACTGTTTTTT.

V is TRBV7-6 and J is TRBJ2-1; 10 positions match TRBD2. The length of the CDR3 is 15 residues. The germline V gene has CDR1 SGHVS and CDR2 FNYEAQ. The ends lost 1 base at V and 9 bases at J; junction bases unmatched: 6. Here the CDR3 DNA reads TGTGCCAGCAGCTTAGAAAGCGGGGGGGCCTCTGAGCAGTTCTTC. Its translation is CASSLESGGASEQFF.

The chain is built from TRBV11-3 and TRBJ2-3; a weak D match, TRBD2 (6 bases). The CDR3 covers 17 residues. Looked up from germline, CDR1 is SGHNT and CDR2 is YENEEA. Trimming shortened V by 1 base and J by 3 bases, and 17 bases separated the two germline ends. The CDR3 here is CASSLGEWHGGTDTQYF. CDR3 DNA sequence: TGTGCCAGCAGCTTAGGAGAGTGGCACGGGGGTACAGATACGCAGTATTTT.

The chain recombines TRBV19 with TRBJ2-1; D is unresolved. Germline V gives CDR1 LNHDA, CDR2 SQIVND (reference sequence). The CDR3 extends over 11 amino acids. The V gene lost 2 bases and the J gene lost 9 bases, with 5 bases spanning the gap. The CDR3 sequence is CASSISFEQFF. DNA of the CDR3: TGTGCCAGTAGTATATCATTTGAGCAGTTCTTC.

The J gene is TRBJ1-1, the V gene TRBV5-1, with D perhaps TRBD1 (5 bases). Germline-derived CDR1 and CDR2 are SGHRS and YFSETQ. V gave up 4 bases and J gave up 5 bases, with 15 bases separating them. This CDR3 region has 14 residues. CDR3 sequence: CASSPQGGGTEAFF. DNA for the CDR3: TGCGCCAGCAGCCCGCAAGGTGGGGGGACTGAAGCTTTCTTT.

J is TRBJ1-5 and V is TRBV5-8, with 9 bases fitting TRBD1. Germline V gene data show CDR1 as SGHTS and CDR2 as YDEGEE. The CDR3 has 15 residues. Trimming cost V 4 bases and J 7 bases; bases outside gene matches: 9. CDR3 sequence (DNA): TGTGCCAGCAGCCCCAGGACAGGGGAAGGCCAGCCCCAGCATTTT. Translated: CASSPRTGEGQPQHF.

This chain uses TRBV5-1 with TRBJ2-3; 7 bases agree with TRBD2. After removal of 7 bases from V and 3 bases from J, the junction contained 8 bases not matched to a gene. Germline assignment: CDR1 SGHRS and CDR2 YFSETQ. This CDR3 comprises 14 residues. The CDR3 nucleotides are TGCGCCAGCCGCGAGGGACTAACGACAGATACGCAGTATTTT. This gives the protein CASREGLTTDTQYF.

J is TRBJ1-6 and V is TRBV9; 8 nucleotides match TRBD1. With V trimmed by 3 bases and J by 7 bases, 3 bases remained unmatched. CDR1 and CDR2 from the germline V gene are SGDLS and YYNGEE. The CDR3 has 14 residues. The CDR3 loop is CASSGRDRNSPLHF. The CDR3 bases are TGTGCCAGCAGCGGCCGGGACAGGAATTCACCCCTCCACTTT. The whole variable domain, filled in from reference TRBV9 and TRBJ1-6, reads DSGVTQTPKHLITATGQRVTLRCSPRSGDLSVYWYQQSLDQGLQFLIQYYNGEERAKGNILERFSAQQFPDLHSELNLSSLELGDSALYFCASSGRDRNSPLHFGNGTRLTVT.

The sample holds a few counts of this clone. This chain joins TRBV25-1 and TRBJ2-7, with D maybe TRBD2 (5 bases). The CDR3 covers 10 residues. V lost 4 bases and J 7 bases, leaving 5 bases between the germline ends. Germline CDR1 MGHDK, CDR2 SYGVNS. The CDR3 region is CASSAGEQYF. The CDR3 nucleotides are TGTGCCAGCAGTGCGGGGGAGCAGTACTTC.

The chain is built from TRBV18 and TRBJ1-5, with 7 bases that match TRBD1. J lost 6 bases, V lost 2 bases, and 10 bases had no gene match. Germline values: CDR1 KGHSH, CDR2 LQKENI. The CDR3 has 16 residues. The CDR3 here is CASSPNGKGAIQPQHF. DNA of the CDR3: TGTGCCAGCTCACCAAATGGGAAGGGGGCGATTCAGCCCCAGCATTTT.

The chain links TRBV7-2 to TRBJ2-5, with 10 positions matching TRBD2. The CDR3 runs 15 residues. V trimming: 5 bases; J trimming: 5 bases; junction bases outside the gene matches: 8. Germline values: CDR1 SGHTA, CDR2 FQGNSA. CDR3: CASSQTLAGVETQYF. In DNA form, the CDR3 reads TGTGCCAGCAGCCAGACCCTAGCGGGAGTGGAGACCCAGTACTTC.

The J gene is TRBJ2-1, the V gene TRBV10-3, with 10 nucleotides matching TRBD1. From germline, CDR1 is ENHRY and CDR2 SYGVKD. The V gene end was trimmed by 6 bases and the J gene end by 10 bases; junction bases not matched to a gene: 6. CDR3 length: 13 residues. The CDR3 spells CAIRGTGAGEQFF. The CDR3 bases are TGTGCCATCAGGGGGACAGGGGCAGGGGAGCAGTTCTTC.